What follows describes a single T cell receptor (beta chain). Its antigen remains unidentified. The record originates from a study of EBV T-cell therapy then PD-1 blockade in nasopharyngeal carcinoma. Treatment specified: AdE1-LMPpoly-expanded autologous EBV-specific T-cell therapy followed by anti-PD-1 nivolumab. Sequencing used immunoSEQ multiplex PCR; TCRdb keeps in-frame clones, though not all of them. The sample lists roughly 22,000 clones, 65% to 85% occurring once. This specimen was CD8+ T cells from blood, taken at day -245 from a patient whose treatment included autologous EBV-specific T cells and nivolumab. This receptor was identified in a man aged 35-49 years with nasopharyngeal carcinoma.

As DNA, the CDR3 is TGTGCCAGCAGCCAAGAAGGGGAATGGCGGGACAAGGTATACGAGCAGTACTTC. Protein sequence: CASSQEGEWRDKVYEQYF. The chain uses TRBV3-1 (or the pseudogene TRBV3-2) and TRBJ2-7; D tentatively reads TRBD1 or TRBD2 (6 bases each). V gave up 0 bases and J gave up 4 bases, with 22 bases separating them. The germline CDR1 and CDR2 sequences are LGHDT and YNNKEL (reference sequence). CDR3 length: 18 amino acids.